This TCR beta chain was sequenced in a study of control samples from healthy donors and cancer patients. The method was immunoSEQ multiplex PCR; TCRdb's version includes in-frame clones alone and lacks a portion of them. Among 75,000 to 90,000 clones, around 85% were seen once, and the ten largest hold roughly 2%. Sequenced sample: blood. The clonotype was recovered from a woman aged 40 to 50 in good health.

The CDR3 loop is CASSLVGTQNYGYTF. In DNA form, the CDR3 reads TGTGCCAGCAGCTTAGTCGGGACCCAAAACTATGGCTACACCTTC. The rearrangement uses TRBV7-2 and TRBJ1-2; D possibly corresponds to TRBD1 (5 bases). CDR3 length equals 15 residues. V was cut by 1 base and J by 2 bases, with 11 bases left in between. Germline CDR1 SGHTA, CDR2 FQGNSA. The full variable domain, its missing parts supplied by reference TRBV7-2 and TRBJ1-2, is GAGVSQSPSNKVTEKGKDVELRCDPISGHTALYWYRQSLGQGLEFLIYFQGNSAPDKSGLPSDRFSAERTGGSVSTLTIQRTQQEDSAVYLCASSLVGTQNYGYTFGSGTRLTVV.